A single sample gave rise to the 3 T cell receptor beta chains below, sequenced in a study of blood T cell repertoires in COVID-19 (dated by TCRdb to the early 2020s). The method was the immunoSEQ multiplex PCR assay. Here the immuneACCESS table is served through TCRdb, limited to in-frame sequences with V and J called. Missing clones are a known gap in these copies; in checked studies unresolved V genes cover under half, and the rest lacks a known reason. The sample records more than 65,000 clones, around 83% of which are singletons. The ten top clones hold 6.5% to 7.5% of the sample. Sequenced input: peripheral blood. These receptors came from a man aged 30 to 39 with COVID-19, enrolled during active disease.

The chain is built from TRBV9 and TRBJ1-2; the match to TRBD1 covers 7 bases. This CDR3 is built from 13 residues. CDR1 and CDR2 (germline): SGDLS, YYNGEE. Unmatched junction bases numbered 7, after V lost 4 bases and J lost 7 bases. In nucleotides, the CDR3 is TGTGCCAGCAGCTTAAGACCAGGGGGTGGCTACACCTTC. It translates to CASSLRPGGGYTF.

This clone was detected many times. The chain combines TRBV6-6 with TRBJ2-1, with 9 bases matching TRBD2. Germline V lookup: CDR1 MNHNY, CDR2 SVGAGI (reference sequence). This CDR3 contains 17 residues. V was clipped by 5 bases and J by 8 bases; unmatched bases: 16. The chain's CDR3 is CASSLWGLSGRNDEQFF. The CDR3 DNA sequence: TGTGCCAGCAGTCTGTGGGGCCTAAGCGGGAGGAATGATGAGCAGTTCTTC.

The chain uses TRBV18 and TRBJ2-7, with a possible D match to TRBD2 (5 bases). The ends were cut back, 2 bases at V and 5 bases at J, with 13 bases in the middle. Germline V lookup: CDR1 KGHSH, CDR2 LQKENI. The CDR3 loop spans 14 amino acids. As DNA, the CDR3 is TGTGCCAGCTCACCAATAACTAGATCAGACGAGCAGTACTTC. The encoded protein is CASSPITRSDEQYF.